Detailed here is one TCR beta chain. No antigen is known for it. The length of the CDR3 is 14 residues. Germline loops: CDR1 KGHDR, CDR2 SFDVKD. The trim removed 5 bases at V and 9 bases at J, leaving 11 bases unmatched. The data were obtained in a study of T cell responses to AZD1222 COVID-19 vaccine. Overall study findings and caveats: Targets within unmutated variant regions were reportedly found for nearly half of spike-specific TCRs. Regions 160-218 and 743-854 held dominance among vaccine-associated CD4 TCRs, which spanned spike. Among AZD1222 vaccinees, only five or six were seropositive at baseline. Clonal diversity was possibly underestimated, and the donors were mostly white British, with more females.

Libraries were prepared by immunoSEQ multiplex PCR; TCRdb keeps only in-frame clonotypes and omits some of them. The sample gives roughly 140,000 clones, around nine tenths of which show up once; approximately 1.8% is in the top ten. The rearrangement joins TRBV24-1 to TRBJ2-5; 7 bases are a match to TRBD2. The TCR comes from an adult in good health. The starting material was peripheral blood, obtained on day 0 of AZD1222 vaccination. CDR3 sequence: CATSAYGGGGAQYF. In DNA form, the CDR3 reads TGTGCCACCAGTGCCTACGGCGGGGGAGGGGCCCAGTACTTC.